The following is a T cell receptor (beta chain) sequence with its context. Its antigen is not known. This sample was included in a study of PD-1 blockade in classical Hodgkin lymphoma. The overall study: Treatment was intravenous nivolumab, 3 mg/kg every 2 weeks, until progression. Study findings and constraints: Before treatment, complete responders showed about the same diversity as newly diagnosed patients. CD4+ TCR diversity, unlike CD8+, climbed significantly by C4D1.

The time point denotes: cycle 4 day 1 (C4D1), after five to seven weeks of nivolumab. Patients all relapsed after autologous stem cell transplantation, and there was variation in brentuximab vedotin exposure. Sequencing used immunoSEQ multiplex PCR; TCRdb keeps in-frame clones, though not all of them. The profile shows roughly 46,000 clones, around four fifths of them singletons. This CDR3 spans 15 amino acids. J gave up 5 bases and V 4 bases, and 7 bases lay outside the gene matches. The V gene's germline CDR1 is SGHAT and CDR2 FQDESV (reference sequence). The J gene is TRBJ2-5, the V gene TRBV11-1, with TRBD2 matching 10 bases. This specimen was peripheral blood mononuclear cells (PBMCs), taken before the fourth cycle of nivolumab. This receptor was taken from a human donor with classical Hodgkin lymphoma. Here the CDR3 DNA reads TGTGCCAGCAGCTCACGGACTAGCGGATATGAGACCCAGTACTTC. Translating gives CASSSRTSGYETQYF. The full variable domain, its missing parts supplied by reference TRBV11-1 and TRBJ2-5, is EAEVAQSPRYKITEKSQAVAFWCDPISGHATLYWYRQILGQGPELLVQFQDESVVDDSQLPKDRFSAERLKGVDSTLKIQPAELGDSAMYLCASSSRTSGYETQYFGPGTRLLVL.